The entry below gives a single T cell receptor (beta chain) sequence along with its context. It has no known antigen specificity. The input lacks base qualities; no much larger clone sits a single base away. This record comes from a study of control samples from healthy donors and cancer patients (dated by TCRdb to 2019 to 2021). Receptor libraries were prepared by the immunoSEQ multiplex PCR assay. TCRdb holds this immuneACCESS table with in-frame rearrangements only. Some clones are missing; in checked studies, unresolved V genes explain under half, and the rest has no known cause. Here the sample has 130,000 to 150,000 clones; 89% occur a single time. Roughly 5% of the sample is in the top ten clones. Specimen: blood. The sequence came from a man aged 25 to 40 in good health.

The nucleotide sequence reads TGCGCCAGCAGCCAAGACGGACAGGGGAATGAAAAACTGTTTTTT. It encodes CASSQDGQGNEKLFF. Recombination connected TRBV4-3 to TRBJ1-4; 9 bases in the middle match TRBD1. The CDR3 runs 15 amino acids, cysteine and phenylalanine included. Just the 45-base CDR3 DNA is kept, in frame starting at base 1. Ends trimmed: V by 0 bases, J by 5 bases; bases unmatched to a gene: 1. CDR1 and CDR2 are read off the germline V gene as LGHNA and YSLEER.